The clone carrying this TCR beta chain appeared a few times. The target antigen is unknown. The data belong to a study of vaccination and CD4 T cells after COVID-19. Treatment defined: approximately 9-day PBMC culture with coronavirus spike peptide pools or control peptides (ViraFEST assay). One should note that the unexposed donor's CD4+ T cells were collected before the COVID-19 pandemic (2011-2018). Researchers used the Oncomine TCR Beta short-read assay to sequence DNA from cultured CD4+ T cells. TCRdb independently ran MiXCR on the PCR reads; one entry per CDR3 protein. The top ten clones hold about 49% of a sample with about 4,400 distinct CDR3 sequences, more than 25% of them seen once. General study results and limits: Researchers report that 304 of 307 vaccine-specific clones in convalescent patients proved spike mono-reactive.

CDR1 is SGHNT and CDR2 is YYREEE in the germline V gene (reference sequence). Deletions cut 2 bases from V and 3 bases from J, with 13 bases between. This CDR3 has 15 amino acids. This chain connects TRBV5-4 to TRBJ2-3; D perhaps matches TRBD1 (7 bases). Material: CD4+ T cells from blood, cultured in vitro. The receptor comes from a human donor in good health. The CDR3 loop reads CASSFRAGGTDTQYF. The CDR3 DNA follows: TGTGCCAGCAGCTTTCGGGCAGGGGGGACAGATACGCAGTATTTT.